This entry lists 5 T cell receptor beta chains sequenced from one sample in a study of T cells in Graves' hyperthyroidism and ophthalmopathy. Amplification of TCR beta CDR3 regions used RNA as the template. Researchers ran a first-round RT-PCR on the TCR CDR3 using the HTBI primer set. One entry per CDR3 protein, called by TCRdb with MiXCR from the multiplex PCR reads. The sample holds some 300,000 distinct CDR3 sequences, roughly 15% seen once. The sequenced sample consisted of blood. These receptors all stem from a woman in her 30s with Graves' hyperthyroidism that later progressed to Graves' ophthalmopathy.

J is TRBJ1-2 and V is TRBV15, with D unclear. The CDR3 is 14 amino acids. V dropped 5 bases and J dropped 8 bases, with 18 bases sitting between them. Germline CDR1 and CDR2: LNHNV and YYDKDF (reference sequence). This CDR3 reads CATSDYGKLGGYTF. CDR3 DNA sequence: TGTGCCACCAGCGATTACGGAAAGCTTGGGGGCTACACCTTC.

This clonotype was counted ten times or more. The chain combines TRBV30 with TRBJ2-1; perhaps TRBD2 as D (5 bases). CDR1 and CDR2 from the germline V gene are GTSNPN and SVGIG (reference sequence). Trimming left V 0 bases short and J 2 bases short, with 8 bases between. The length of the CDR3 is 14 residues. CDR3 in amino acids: CAWSVTGTYNEQFF. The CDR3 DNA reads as TGTGCCTGGAGTGTTACCGGGACCTACAATGAGCAGTTCTTC.

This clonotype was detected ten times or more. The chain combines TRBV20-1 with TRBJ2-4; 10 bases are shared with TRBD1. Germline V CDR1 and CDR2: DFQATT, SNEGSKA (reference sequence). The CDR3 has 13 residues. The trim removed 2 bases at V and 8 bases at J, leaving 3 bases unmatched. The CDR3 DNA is TGCAGTGCTAGAAGGGACAGGGGTGACATTCAGTACTTC. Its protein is CSARRDRGDIQYF.

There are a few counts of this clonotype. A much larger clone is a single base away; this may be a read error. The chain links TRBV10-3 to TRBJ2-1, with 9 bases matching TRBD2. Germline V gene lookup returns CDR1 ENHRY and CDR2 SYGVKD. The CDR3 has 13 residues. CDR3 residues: CATYSGSSNERFF. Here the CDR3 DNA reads TGTGCCACCTATAGCGGGAGCTCCAATGAGCGGTTCTTC.

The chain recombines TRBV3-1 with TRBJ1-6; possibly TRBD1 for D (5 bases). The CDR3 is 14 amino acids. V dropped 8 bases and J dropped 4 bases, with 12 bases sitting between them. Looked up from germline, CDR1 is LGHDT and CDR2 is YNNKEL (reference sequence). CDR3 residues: CASGGMGYNSPLHF. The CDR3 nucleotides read TGTGCCAGCGGGGGTATGGGATATAATTCACCCCTCCACTTT. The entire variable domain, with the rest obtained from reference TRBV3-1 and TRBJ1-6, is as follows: DTAVSQTPKYLVTQMGNDKSIKCEQNLGHDTMYWYKQDSKKFLKIMFSYNNKELIINETVPNRFSPKSPDKAHLNLHINSLELGDSAVYFCASGGMGYNSPLHFGNGTRLTVT.